These 26 T cell receptor beta chains originate from one sample sequenced in a study of T-cell memory formation after mild COVID-19. TCRdb re-called the 5' RACE reads through MiXCR, storing one row per CDR3 protein. This table has around 390,000 distinct CDR3 sequences, 15% to 20% appearing once. Sequences were obtained from PBMCs or a T cell subset sorted from them (not recorded which). Receptors originate from a man between 18 and 29 years old who had mild COVID-19 (a few samples of this study predate the infection). Cell type and time point are not known.

V usage is TRBV7-9 and J usage is TRBJ1-6, with D hard to call. CDR3 length equals 14 residues. CDR1 is SEHNR, CDR2 FQNEAQ, per germline (reference sequence). V was shortened by 4 bases and J by 12 bases, with 16 bases between the two germline ends. CDR3 coding DNA: TGTGCCAGCAGCTACGCCTACGCCGTAGGACCCCTCCACTTT. Encoded protein: CASSYAYAVGPLHF.

This clonotype was counted a few times. The chain joins TRBV7-2 to TRBJ2-2; 7 nucleotides line up with TRBD2. Germline values: CDR1 SGHTA, CDR2 FQGNSA. V trimming: 3 bases; J trimming: 7 bases; junction bases outside the gene matches: 8. The CDR3 has 15 amino acids. CDR3 loop: CASSLRAGERGELFF. In nucleotides, the CDR3 is TGTGCCAGCAGCTTGAGGGCGGGGGAGCGCGGGGAGCTGTTTTTT.

This clonotype occurred many times. This chain's CDR3 is CSVEVVDRESDEQFF. CDR3 in DNA: TGCAGCGTTGAAGTTGTGGACAGGGAATCCGATGAGCAGTTCTTC. J is TRBJ2-1 and V is TRBV29-1; 8 nucleotides agree with TRBD1. This CDR3 spans 15 amino acids. Germline V gene data show CDR1 as SQVTM and CDR2 as ANQGSEA. Losses at the gene ends were 1 base for V and 8 bases for J; bases not matched to a gene: 10.

The chain has TRBV20-1 and TRBJ2-7, with 7 bases lining up with TRBD2. In germline, CDR1 is DFQATT, CDR2 SNEGSKA (reference sequence). The CDR3 contains 17 residues. J lost 0 bases, V lost 0 bases, and 11 bases had no gene match. The CDR3 protein is CSARDTESGADSYEQYF. The CDR3 DNA follows: TGCAGTGCTAGAGATACCGAGAGCGGGGCCGACTCCTACGAGCAGTACTTC.

This clonotype was seen many times. The J gene is TRBJ2-2, the V gene TRBV7-2; D possibly corresponds to TRBD1 (6 bases). Trimming pared 5 bases from V and 0 bases from J, leaving 10 bases between. Germline CDR1 is SGHTA and CDR2 is FQGNSA. This CDR3 comprises 15 residues. Written as DNA, the CDR3 is TGTGCCAGCAGCCTCCGGACAGCGAACACCGGGGAGCTGTTTTTT. Translating gives CASSLRTANTGELFF.

The gene calls are TRBV7-3 and TRBJ2-1; TRBD2 matches 11 bases. The CDR3 sequence is 15 residues long. Germline CDR1 is SGHTA and CDR2 is FQGTGA. V shed 5 bases, J shed 9 bases, and the junction held 9 bases outside the gene matches. The CDR3 DNA follows: TGTGCCAGCAGCCTTATAGCGGGGGGGCCTTCTGAGCAGTTCTTC. Translating it yields CASSLIAGGPSEQFF.

This sequence joins TRBV9 and TRBJ1-2, with 9 bases matching TRBD1. Germline CDR1 SGDLS, CDR2 YYNGEE. CDR3 length: 14 residues. Trimming removed 4 bases from V and 6 bases from J; junction bases left unmatched: 7. This CDR3 is CASSNGQGKNGYTF. Here the CDR3 DNA reads TGTGCCAGCAGCAATGGACAGGGGAAAAATGGCTACACCTTC.

This clonotype has just a few counts. The genes are TRBV5-1 and TRBJ1-2; tentative D call: TRBD1 (5 bases). Between the trimmed V and J ends, which lost 0 bases and 3 bases, there was a span of 18 bases. The germline CDR1 and CDR2 sequences are SGHRS and YFSETQ. This CDR3 is built from 17 residues. The CDR3 is CASSLGTNRPGDYGYTF. In nucleotides, the CDR3 is TGCGCCAGCAGCTTGGGGACGAACAGGCCGGGGGACTATGGCTACACCTTC.

The J gene is TRBJ1-1, the V gene TRBV27; TRBD1 is a possible D gene (5 bases). The V gene's germline CDR1 is MNHEY and CDR2 SMNVEV (reference sequence). The CDR3 runs 13 residues. Trimming pared 8 bases from V and 5 bases from J, leaving 15 bases between. CDR3 protein: CASRLLGGTEAFF. The CDR3 DNA reads as TGTGCCAGCCGCTTATTGGGGGGTACTGAAGCTTTCTTT.

This clonotype was seen ten or more times. CDR3 in DNA: TGTGCCAGCAGCTTATCTGGGGGAACCGGGGAGCTGTTTTTT. It is translated as CASSLSGGTGELFF. This chain connects TRBV7-9 to TRBJ2-2, with D perhaps assigned TRBD1 or TRBD2 (5 bases each). Germline V lookup: CDR1 SEHNR, CDR2 FQNEAQ (reference sequence). The CDR3 covers 14 residues. V was shortened by 2 bases and J by 5 bases, with 9 bases between the two germline ends. Combining the CDR3 with reference TRBV7-9 and TRBJ2-2 gives the whole variable domain DTGVSQNPRHKITKRGQNVTFRCDPISEHNRLYWYRQTLGQGPEFLTYFQNEAQLEKSRLLSDRFSAERPKGSFSTLEIQRTEQGDSAMYLCASSLSGGTGELFFGEGSRLTVL.

This clonotype was detected only a few times. CDR3 sequence: CATSGKGRDTQYF. The CDR3 region has the DNA TGTGCCACCAGTGGGAAGGGCAGAGATACGCAGTATTTT. This sequence joins TRBV24-1 and TRBJ2-3, with D unresolved. The V gene lost 5 bases and the J gene lost 5 bases, with 10 bases spanning the gap. Per germline, CDR1 KGHDR and CDR2 SFDVKD. The CDR3 runs 13 residues.

This clonotype was seen ten or more times. The V gene is TRBV5-1, the J gene TRBJ2-5, with TRBD1 matching 8 bases. This CDR3 region has 16 residues. V shed 0 bases and J 1 base; nucleotides not matched to a gene: 5. In germline, CDR1 is SGHRS, CDR2 YFSETQ. The CDR3 DNA reads as TGCGCCAGCAGCTTGGAACCAGGGGGCCTCCAAGAGACCCAGTACTTC. Translating it yields CASSLEPGGLQETQYF.

This clonotype was counted between two and nine times. This chain joins TRBV5-1 and TRBJ1-1; 7 bases fit TRBD1. Germline CDR1 reads SGHRS; CDR2 reads YFSETQ. There are 17 residues in the CDR3. The junction had 9 bases not matched to a gene; V was cut back by 0 bases and J by 1 base. In nucleotides, the CDR3 is TGCGCCAGCAGCTTGGGGCCTCGACAGGGAGGGAACACTGAAGCTTTCTTT. Translating it yields CASSLGPRQGGNTEAFF.

This chain uses TRBV6-1 with TRBJ2-2; 7 nucleotides match TRBD1. J gave up 1 base and V 6 bases, and 8 bases lay outside the gene matches. CDR3 size: 16 residues. Germline V gene sequence: CDR1 MNHNS, CDR2 SASEGT. CDR3 in amino acids: CASRNTGVGNTGELFF. The CDR3, as DNA: TGTGCCAGCAGGAATACAGGGGTGGGGAACACCGGGGAGCTGTTTTTT.

This clonotype was seen a handful of times. The gene calls are TRBV20-1 and TRBJ1-1; D gene ambiguous. V was trimmed by 6 bases and J by 4 bases, leaving 18 bases between them. The length of the CDR3 is 14 residues. The germline gives CDR1 DFQATT, CDR2 SNEGSKA (reference sequence). CDR3 in DNA: TGCAGTGCCCCGCGCGGTCCTCCGGGCACTGAAGCTTTCTTT. Translating it yields CSAPRGPPGTEAFF.

This clonotype was found a few times. V usage is TRBV28 and J usage is TRBJ1-2; TRBD1 matches at 7 bases. Per the germline V gene, CDR1 is MDHEN and CDR2 is SYDVKM. V trimming: 8 bases; J trimming: 4 bases; junction bases outside the gene matches: 10. The CDR3 is 14 residues long. Here the CDR3 DNA reads TGTGCCAGCGGAAACTCAGGGACAGCCTATGGCTACACCTTC. As protein: CASGNSGTAYGYTF.

This clonotype was picked up a small number of times. This chain joins TRBV5-1 and TRBJ1-1; unclear D gene. This CDR3 spans 14 amino acids. Germline loops: CDR1 SGHRS, CDR2 YFSETQ. The V end was cut by 0 bases, the J end by 2 bases, with 8 bases between. The CDR3 DNA reads as TGCGCCAGCAGCTTGGCGCCAGACAACACTGAAGCTTTCTTT. Protein: CASSLAPDNTEAFF. Based on the CDR3 plus reference TRBV5-1 and TRBJ1-1, the full variable domain is KAGVTQTPRYLIKTRGQQVTLSCSPISGHRSVSWYQQTPGQGLQFLFEYFSETQRNKGNFPGRFSGRQFSNSRSEMNVSTLELGDSALYLCASSLAPDNTEAFFGQGTRLTVV.

This chain joins TRBV2 and TRBJ2-7, with unresolved D. Germline V gene sequence: CDR1 SNHLY, CDR2 FYNNEI. The CDR3 extends over 11 amino acids. The ends were cut back, 2 bases at V and 2 bases at J, with 1 base in the middle. The CDR3 protein is CASSETYEQYF. Here the CDR3 DNA reads TGTGCCAGCAGTGAAACCTACGAGCAGTACTTC.

The rearrangement joins TRBV2 to TRBJ2-2; D may be TRBD1 (5 bases). Germline V gives CDR1 SNHLY, CDR2 FYNNEI. The CDR3 loop spans 12 amino acids. V was clipped by 9 bases and J by 3 bases, with 8 bases between them. Written as DNA, the CDR3 is TGTGCCAGTACAGGTTACACCGGGGAGCTGTTTTTT. It translates to CASTGYTGELFF.

The chain has TRBV6-5 and TRBJ2-7; 7 positions match TRBD1. Germline CDR1 MNHEY, CDR2 SVGAGI. Germline trimming cut 8 bases from V and 1 base from J; bases unmatched to any gene: 2. The CDR3 spans 12 residues. CDR3 in DNA: TGTGCCAGCCGGACAGGATCCTACGAGCAGTACTTC. Amino acids: CASRTGSYEQYF.

The chain uses TRBV9 and TRBJ2-3; the match to TRBD2 covers 10 bases. CDR1 and CDR2 from the germline V gene are SGDLS and YYNGEE. Trimming removed 1 base from V and 5 bases from J; junction bases left unmatched: 10. This CDR3 spans 17 amino acids. CDR3 DNA sequence: TGTGCCAGCAGCGTAAGCATCAGCGGGGGGGCCGAAGATACGCAGTATTTT. Amino acids: CASSVSISGGAEDTQYF. Together with reference TRBV9 and TRBJ2-3, the CDR3 gives the full variable domain: DSGVTQTPKHLITATGQRVTLRCSPRSGDLSVYWYQQSLDQGLQFLIQYYNGEERAKGNILERFSAQQFPDLHSELNLSSLELGDSALYFCASSVSISGGAEDTQYFGPGTRLTVL.

This sequence joins TRBV4-1 and TRBJ1-2; tentative D call: TRBD1 (6 bases). Deletions cut 3 bases from V and 0 bases from J, with 14 bases between. This CDR3 is 16 amino acids long. CDR1 and CDR2 (germline): MGHRA, YSYEKL. In nucleotides, the CDR3 is TGCGCCAGCAGCCAGAGGGGAGGGGGAGCTAACTATGGCTACACCTTC. It encodes CASSQRGGGANYGYTF.

The chain is built from TRBV7-8 and TRBJ2-7; 12 bases are a match to TRBD2. The germline gives CDR1 SGHVS, CDR2 FQNEAQ. V dropped 4 bases and J dropped 4; count of bases not matched to a gene: 2. The CDR3 runs to 14 residues. Here the CDR3 DNA reads TGTGCCAGCAGCTCTAGCGGGGGGGGATACGAGCAGTACTTC. Its protein is CASSSSGGGYEQYF. Combining the CDR3 with reference TRBV7-8 and TRBJ2-7 gives the whole variable domain GAGVSQSPRYKVAKRGQDVALRCDPISGHVSLFWYQQALGQGPEFLTYFQNEAQLDKSGLPSDRFFAERPEGSVSTLKIQRTQQEDSAVYLCASSSSGGGYEQYFGPGTRLTVT.

The V gene is TRBV29-1, the J gene TRBJ2-5, with D possibly matching TRBD2 (5 bases). The ends were cut back, 7 bases at V and 1 base at J, with 16 bases in the middle. Germline V gene sequence: CDR1 SQVTM, CDR2 ANQGSEA. This CDR3 region has 14 residues. CDR3 in DNA: TGCAGCGCAACATCTAGCACCTCCCAAGAGACCCAGTACTTC. Amino acid sequence: CSATSSTSQETQYF.

V and J are TRBV29-1 and TRBJ2-7, with D tentatively TRBD1 or TRBD2 (5 bases each). V gave up 8 bases and J gave up 7 bases, with 12 bases separating them. CDR1 and CDR2 (germline): SQVTM, ANQGSEA. The CDR3 covers 10 residues. CDR3 sequence: CSMLGDEQYF. For the CDR3, the DNA is TGCAGCATGTTGGGGGATGAGCAGTACTTC.

In its sample, this clonotype was seen many times. The chain links TRBV18 to TRBJ1-5, with a possible D match to TRBD1 (5 bases). CDR3 size: 13 residues. The V and J ends lost 3 bases and 6 bases respectively, with 9 bases between them. Germline V gives CDR1 KGHSH, CDR2 LQKENI. CDR3 nucleotides: TGTGCCAGCTCACCGGGGGGGGGTCAGCCCCAGCATTTT. Its translation: CASSPGGGQPQHF.